This T cell receptor (beta chain) was sequenced in a study of T cell responses to AZD1222 COVID-19 vaccine. CDR1 is LNHDA, CDR2 SQIVND, per germline (reference sequence). The CDR3 extends over 13 amino acids. V lost 10 bases to trimming and J lost 8 bases, with 18 bases between them. This table comes from immunoSEQ multiplex PCR, and its TCRdb copy is limited to in-frame clones, with some not included. The sample lists 150,000 to 200,000 clones; approximately 91% were seen once. The sequencing here drew on peripheral blood, taken 28 days after the second AZD1222 dose. The chain carries TRBV19 and TRBJ1-3; D not resolved. The clonotype originates from an adult who received the AZD1222 COVID-19 vaccine. This chain's CDR3 is CATKRTQSDTIYF. The CDR3 nucleotides read TGTGCCACCAAAAGGACTCAGAGCGACACCATATATTTT. The whole variable domain, filled in from reference TRBV19 and TRBJ1-3, reads DGGITQSPKYLFRKEGQNVTLSCEQNLNHDAMYWYRQDPGQGLRLIYYSQIVNDFQKGDIAEGYSVSREKKESFPLTVTSAQKNPTAFYLCATKRTQSDTIYFGEGSWLTVV.